This TCR beta chain stems from a study of blood T cell repertoires in COVID-19. As for the study in general: Samples of COVID-19 (acute and convalescent) were obtained from the United States, Italy and Spain. Sample material is recorded as cDNA or gDNA derived from T cells, B-cell-depleted T cells, or PBMCs.

CDR3 length equals 13 residues. Per the germline V gene, CDR1 is MNHEY and CDR2 is SVGAGI. V was cut by 6 bases and J by 1 base, with 9 bases left in between. Source study methods: Reference gene primer amplification gave nucleated cell count estimates. The repertoire was sequenced with immunoSEQ multiplex PCR; TCRdb's copy has only in-frame clones and lacks some. The V and J calls and clone size were taken over from that table, and D and trimming were inferred from the DNA. The sample consists of about 240,000 clones, approximately 83% of them appearing once. This sequence joins TRBV6-5 and TRBJ1-1, with D unclear. The TCR originated in a man aged 25 to 40 who had recovered from COVID-19. The sequenced sample consisted of peripheral blood. The CDR3 protein is CASSRPGNTEAFF. The CDR3 DNA reads TGTGCCAGCAGCCGGCCGGGGAACACTGAAGCTTTCTTT.